This T cell receptor beta chain was found in a study of T cells in Graves' hyperthyroidism and ophthalmopathy. Study-wide results and caveats: By a 13 V-J model, ophthalmopathy was set apart from stable hyperthyroidism.

The CDR3 covers 13 residues. Germline CDR1 reads SGHRS; CDR2 reads YFSETQ. Trimming pared 2 bases from V and 1 base from J, leaving 6 bases between. Regions amplified from RNA transcripts were the TCR beta CDR3 regions. First-round RT-PCR of the TCR CDR3 relied on the HTBI primer set. Each CDR3 protein is one row after TCRdb ran MiXCR on the multiplex PCR reads. In the table there are over 650,000 distinct CDR3 sequences, roughly 45% of which are singletons. Concerning this clonotype: Its antigen is undetermined.

This chain links TRBV5-1 with TRBJ1-2, with D uncertain. The sequence was obtained from an adult man with Graves' disease, either hyperthyroidism or ophthalmopathy (not recorded which). The sequenced sample consisted of peripheral blood or thyroid tissue (not recorded which). CDR3 sequence: CASSFTDNYGYTF. The DNA for the CDR3 is TGCGCCAGCAGCTTTACAGATAACTATGGCTACACCTTC.